These 32 T cell receptor beta chains share one sample of origin, sequenced in a study of blood T cell repertoires in COVID-19. Clones were read by immunoSEQ multiplex PCR, and TCRdb kept only the in-frame ones, dropping some. This table has tens of thousands of clones, approximately 87% appearing once. Specimen: peripheral blood. These receptors all come from a human donor in a cohort sampled during active COVID-19.

The chain links TRBV5-5 to TRBJ1-6; D is undetermined. The CDR3 totals 15 residues. Germline CDR1 is SGHKS and CDR2 is YYEKEE (reference sequence). V gave up 2 bases and J gave up 7 bases, with 13 bases separating them. The CDR3 region is CASSLTGIVNSPLHF. CDR3 sequence (DNA): TGTGCCAGCAGCTTAACCGGGATAGTGAATTCACCCCTCCACTTT.

This chain joins TRBV19 and TRBJ1-3; D not resolved. Germline loops: CDR1 LNHDA, CDR2 SQIVND (reference sequence). There are 17 residues in the CDR3. V lost 9 bases, J lost 0 bases, and 21 bases lay in between. The CDR3 spells CASLYRSEAHSGNTIYF. The CDR3 DNA sequence: TGTGCCAGCCTTTACCGAAGTGAGGCTCACTCTGGAAACACCATATATTTT.

J is TRBJ2-7 and V is TRBV14, with a possible D match to TRBD1 (7 bases). V was trimmed by 2 bases and J by 3 bases, leaving 14 bases between them. The CDR3 runs to 15 residues. Germline CDR1 is SGHDN and CDR2 is FVKESK. The CDR3 region has the DNA TGTGCCAGCAGCCAACCCGGAGGGACAGACTACGAGCAGTACTTC. This sequence encodes CASSQPGGTDYEQYF.

The chain is built from TRBV18 and TRBJ1-4; 7 bases fit TRBD1. The CDR3 is 14 amino acids. CDR1 is KGHSH and CDR2 is LQKENI in the germline V gene. V was pared by 1 base and J by 6 bases, with 2 bases of the junction left unmatched. The CDR3 reads CASSPLGQDEKLFF. The CDR3 nucleotides read TGTGCCAGCTCACCACTCGGACAGGATGAAAAACTGTTTTTT.

The chain combines TRBV6-6 with TRBJ1-1; D gene ambiguous. CDR3 length: 11 amino acids. With 4 bases removed from V and 3 bases from J, the gap between germline ends came to 3 bases. Germline CDR1 is MNHNY and CDR2 is SVGAGI (reference sequence). CDR3 in amino acids: CASSSYTEAFF. In DNA form, the CDR3 reads TGTGCCAGCAGTTCTTACACTGAAGCTTTCTTT.

This chain connects TRBV6-5 to TRBJ1-2; D may be TRBD1 (5 bases). CDR1 and CDR2 from the germline V gene are MNHEY and SVGAGI. The V end lost 2 bases, the J end lost 3 bases, and 10 bases lay between the germline ends. The CDR3 loop spans 14 amino acids. The CDR3: CASSYDRGYYGYTF. The CDR3 bases are TGTGCCAGCAGTTACGATAGGGGCTACTATGGCTACACCTTC.

The chain has TRBV28 and TRBJ2-3; D remains ambiguous. Germline V lookup: CDR1 MDHEN, CDR2 SYDVKM. V was cut by 6 bases and J by 0 bases, with 10 bases left in between. This CDR3 has 14 residues. As DNA, the CDR3 is TGTGCCAGCAGAACAGCAACTAGCACAGATACGCAGTATTTT. Translation gives CASRTATSTDTQYF. Using reference TRBV28 and TRBJ2-3 for the parts outside the CDR3, the full variable domain is DVKVTQSSRYLVKRTGEKVFLECVQDMDHENMFWYRQDPGLGLRLIYFSYDVKMKEKGDIPEGYSVSREKKERFSLILESASTNQTSMYLCASRTATSTDTQYFGPGTRLTVL.

This clone came up once. The rearrangement uses TRBV2 and TRBJ1-2, with 10 bases matching TRBD1. The length of the CDR3 is 15 residues. CDR1 is SNHLY and CDR2 is FYNNEI in the germline V gene. V gave up 3 bases and J gave up 4 bases; unmatched junction bases: 5. The DNA for the CDR3 is TGTGCCAGCAGTGATCCGGGACAGGGGATCTATGGCTACACCTTC. It encodes CASSDPGQGIYGYTF.

V and J are TRBV6-2 or TRBV6-3 and TRBJ2-7; D perhaps matches TRBD2 (6 bases). The CDR3 is 14 amino acids. V shed 6 bases and J shed 2 bases, with 14 bases lying between them. Germline V lookup: CDR1 MNHEY, CDR2 SVGEGT. In DNA, the CDR3 is TGTGCCAGCAGCACCGGGAGTATGGCCTACGAGCAGTACTTC. It is translated as CASSTGSMAYEQYF.

V and J are TRBV25-1 and TRBJ1-2; no clear D gene. The CDR3 is made up of 14 amino acids. In germline, CDR1 is MGHDK, CDR2 SYGVNS. The V and J ends lost 4 bases and 6 bases respectively, with 15 bases between them. CDR3 DNA: TGTGCCAGCAGTGGATGGACGGAGGTGGATGGCTACACCTTC. Amino acid sequence: CASSGWTEVDGYTF.

The J gene is TRBJ2-2, the V gene TRBV18; 9 nucleotides agree with TRBD2. This CDR3 comprises 16 residues. The germline V gene encodes CDR1 KGHSH and CDR2 LQKENI. After removal of 2 bases from V and 4 bases from J, the junction contained 5 bases not matched to a gene. CDR3 region: CASSPSPAGGTGELFF. Here the CDR3 DNA reads TGTGCCAGCTCACCATCCCCAGCGGGAGGCACCGGGGAGCTGTTTTTT.

The CDR3 sequence: CASSLLINEQFF. CDR3 DNA: TGTGCCAGCAGTTTATTAATCAATGAGCAGTTCTTC. This chain joins TRBV12-3 or TRBV12-4 and TRBJ2-1; D not resolved. The CDR3 has 12 residues. Trimming took 2 bases from V and 6 from J, leaving 5 bases between them.

The chain couples TRBV6-9 to TRBJ2-5, with 7 nucleotides matching TRBD1. Germline loops: CDR1 MNHGY, CDR2 SVAAGI. The CDR3 runs 20 residues. The trim removed 5 bases at V and 5 bases at J, leaving 26 bases unmatched. The CDR3 loop reads CASSPHHRPEQGMREETQYF. The CDR3 DNA sequence: TGTGCCAGCAGTCCCCACCACCGCCCCGAACAGGGGATGAGGGAGGAGACCCAGTACTTC.

The J gene is TRBJ2-1, the V gene TRBV4-1, with 13 bases lining up with TRBD2. J lost 8 bases, V lost 4 bases, and 11 bases had no gene match. The V gene's germline CDR1 is MGHRA and CDR2 YSYEKL. The CDR3 consists of 17 residues. The CDR3 region has the DNA TGCGCCAGCAGCCTAATCCAACTAGCGGGAGGGTCGTATGAGCAGTTCTTC. Translation gives CASSLIQLAGGSYEQFF.

The V gene is TRBV5-1, the J gene TRBJ1-5, with D perhaps TRBD1 (6 bases). Germline V gives CDR1 SGHRS, CDR2 YFSETQ. The germline V and J ends were trimmed by 1 base and 8 bases, with 16 bases remaining between them. The CDR3 contains 15 residues. CDR3 residues: CASSLSGTPVEPQHF. CDR3 coding DNA: TGCGCCAGCAGCTTGTCCGGGACACCTGTCGAGCCCCAGCATTTT.

The rearrangement uses TRBV28 and TRBJ1-4; 7 positions agree with TRBD1. There are 15 residues in the CDR3. V dropped 7 bases and J dropped 8; count of bases not matched to a gene: 13. Germline V gives CDR1 MDHEN, CDR2 SYDVKM. As DNA, the CDR3 is TGTGCCAGCACCTGGGGTTTTAGGGGGCAAGAAAAACTGTTTTTT. This encodes CASTWGFRGQEKLFF.

V and J are TRBV7-8 and TRBJ2-3; 10 bases are shared with TRBD2. V gave up 5 bases and J gave up 2 bases; unmatched junction bases: 7. Germline V gene lookup returns CDR1 SGHVS and CDR2 FQNEAQ. The CDR3 is 16 residues long. The CDR3 DNA follows: TGTGCCAGCAGCCCCCGGACTAGCGGTTACACAGATACGCAGTATTTT. It encodes CASSPRTSGYTDTQYF.

The chain employs TRBV5-1 and TRBJ1-6, with a weak D call TRBD1 (6 bases). The CDR3 length is 14 residues. CDR1 SGHRS and CDR2 YFSETQ come from the germline V gene. Trimming stripped 4 bases from V and 7 bases from J, with 12 bases between. The CDR3 here is CASSPGQLNSPLHF. The DNA of the CDR3 is TGCGCCAGCAGCCCCGGACAGCTAAATTCACCCCTCCACTTT.

This chain links TRBV5-4 with TRBJ1-1; maybe TRBD1 (5 bases). CDR1 and CDR2 from the germline V gene are SGHNT and YYREEE (reference sequence). V was clipped by 0 bases and J by 1 base, with 13 bases between them. The CDR3 covers 16 residues. CDR3 sequence: CASSLAWGERNTEAFF. DNA of the CDR3: TGTGCCAGCAGCTTGGCCTGGGGGGAAAGGAACACTGAAGCTTTCTTT.

The chain couples TRBV27 to TRBJ2-3; 7 bases line up with TRBD2. CDR3 size: 17 residues. The V segment lost 4 bases and the J segment 6 bases; nucleotides outside the gene matches: 16. Germline V gene lookup returns CDR1 MNHEY and CDR2 SMNVEV (reference sequence). The CDR3 here is CASSSPGVAGLTDTQYF. The CDR3 DNA reads as TGTGCCAGCAGTTCCCCCGGGGTAGCGGGCCTCACGGATACGCAGTATTTT.

The chain combines TRBV27 with TRBJ1-1; TRBD1 is a possible D gene (5 bases). The CDR3 extends over 14 amino acids. Germline V gives CDR1 MNHEY, CDR2 SMNVEV (reference sequence). V was trimmed by 2 bases and J by 4 bases, leaving 11 bases between them. The chain's CDR3 is CASSLVGEGTEAFF. DNA of the CDR3: TGTGCCAGCAGTTTAGTGGGGGAGGGCACTGAAGCTTTCTTT.

The rearrangement links TRBV15 to TRBJ2-7; 7 nucleotides align to TRBD1. V shed 0 bases, J shed 6 bases, and the junction held 8 bases outside the gene matches. Germline CDR1 LNHNV, CDR2 YYDKDF (reference sequence). The CDR3 is 15 amino acids. CDR3 amino acids: CATSRETGNPGEQYF. The CDR3 nucleotides are TGTGCCACCAGCAGAGAGACAGGGAATCCGGGCGAGCAGTACTTC.

CDR3 nucleotides: TGTGCCTGGAGTCTGGGGGGAAGCGGTACAGATACGCAGTATTTT. The encoded protein is CAWSLGGSGTDTQYF. The chain joins TRBV30 to TRBJ2-3; tentative D call: TRBD2 (6 bases). Trimming left V 2 bases short and J 3 bases short, with 15 bases between. The CDR3 sequence is 15 residues long. CDR1 GTSNPN and CDR2 SVGIG come from the germline V gene (reference sequence). Using reference TRBV30 and TRBJ2-3 for the parts outside the CDR3, the full variable domain is SQTIHQWPATLVQPVGSPLSLECTVEGTSNPNLYWYRQAAGRGLQLLFYSVGIGQISSEVPQNLSASRPQDRQFILSSKKLLLSDSGFYLCAWSLGGSGTDTQYFGPGTRLTVL.

The chain couples TRBV5-8 to TRBJ2-1, with unresolved D. This CDR3 comprises 16 residues. From germline, CDR1 is SGHTS and CDR2 YDEGEE. The V end lost 4 bases, the J end lost 3 bases, and 17 bases lay between the germline ends. The CDR3, as DNA: TGTGCCAGCAGCCTAGGTTTCCGAACTAACTACAATGAGCAGTTCTTC. Its protein product is CASSLGFRTNYNEQFF.

The V gene is TRBV13, the J gene TRBJ2-7, with 9 bases fitting TRBD2. V trimming: 2 bases; J trimming: 2 bases; junction bases outside the gene matches: 7. The CDR3 totals 16 residues. Germline loops: CDR1 PRHDT, CDR2 FYEKMQ (reference sequence). CDR3 bases: TGTGCCAGCAGCTTACTGGGGACTAGCTTTGCCTACGAGCAGTACTTC. Translating gives CASSLLGTSFAYEQYF.

V and J are TRBV4-3 and TRBJ2-1, with 13 positions matching TRBD2. Losses at the gene ends were 4 bases for V and 2 bases for J; bases not matched to a gene: 5. The CDR3 length is 17 residues. Germline lookup yields CDR1 LGHNA and CDR2 YSLEER. The CDR3 DNA follows: TGCGCCAGCAGCCCAACAGGACTAGCGGGGGCCTACAATGAGCAGTTCTTC. It specifies CASSPTGLAGAYNEQFF.

The V call is TRBV20-1, the J call TRBJ2-7; tentatively, D is TRBD1 (6 bases). CDR1 DFQATT and CDR2 SNEGSKA come from the germline V gene (reference sequence). The CDR3 extends over 11 amino acids. V gave up 3 bases and J gave up 10 bases, with 13 bases separating them. In nucleotides, the CDR3 is TGCAGTGCTAGGGAGACAGGTCTACAGTACTTC. Translated, it gives CSARETGLQYF.

This clone has just one count. The rearrangement links TRBV28 to TRBJ1-6; unclear D gene. Trimming stripped 7 bases from V and 10 bases from J, with 8 bases between. Per the germline V gene, CDR1 is MDHEN and CDR2 is SYDVKM. The CDR3 loop spans 11 amino acids. As DNA, the CDR3 is TGTGCCAGCATGGGGAGATCACCCCTCCACTTT. Translation: CASMGRSPLHF.

There are a few counts of this clone. The chain recombines TRBV9 with TRBJ1-1; TRBD1 matches at 8 bases. CDR1 and CDR2 from the germline V gene are SGDLS and YYNGEE. Losses at the gene ends were 0 bases for V and 4 bases for J; bases not matched to a gene: 5. The CDR3 is made up of 15 amino acids. The CDR3 coding sequence is TGTGCCAGCAGCGTAGGTGGTCAGGGGGCCACTGAAGCTTTCTTT. It encodes CASSVGGQGATEAFF.

V is TRBV9 and J is TRBJ2-6; 7 bases are shared with TRBD1. Germline V gene lookup returns CDR1 SGDLS and CDR2 YYNGEE. This CDR3 is built from 19 residues. V shed 4 bases and J 2 bases; nucleotides not matched to a gene: 15. CDR3 nucleotide sequence: TGTGCCAGCAGCACCCGGGACAGCTTTTTCTTTGCTGGGGCCAACGTCCTGACTTTC. Translating gives CASSTRDSFFFAGANVLTF.

The chain combines TRBV6-5 with TRBJ2-1, with D maybe TRBD2 (5 bases). Trimming pared 0 bases from V and 9 bases from J, leaving 18 bases between. CDR3 length: 16 residues. CDR1 is MNHEY and CDR2 is SVGAGI in the germline V gene. The CDR3 spells CASSYSMRAPMIEQFF. Here the CDR3 DNA reads TGTGCCAGCAGTTACTCTATGCGGGCCCCGATGATTGAGCAGTTCTTC.

DNA for the CDR3: TGTGCCAGCAGTTACTTTCTCGGGGGATCGGTAGAGACCCAGTACTTC. Its translation is CASSYFLGGSVETQYF. The V and J genes are TRBV6-5 and TRBJ2-5, with D perhaps matching TRBD2 (6 bases). CDR3 length: 16 amino acids. CDR1 is MNHEY and CDR2 is SVGAGI in the germline V gene. V was pared by 1 base and J by 4 bases, with 16 bases between.